The 18 T cell receptor beta chains below come from one sample, sequenced in a study of blood T cells in healthy people across ages. A J-beta primer mix and a sample-barcoded 5' primer were used in a second PCR of about 6 to 12 cycles. TCRdb ran MiXCR on the 5' RACE reads and lists one entry per CDR3 protein. The table shows hundreds of thousands of distinct CDR3 sequences, with 40% to 45% occurring only once. The source material was blood. These receptors originate from a man at least 80 years old in good health.

This chain connects TRBV7-2 to TRBJ1-6, with TRBD1 as a possible D gene (5 bases). Germline CDR1 SGHTA, CDR2 FQGNSA. The V and J ends lost 2 bases and 10 bases respectively, with 12 bases between them. The CDR3 has 14 amino acids. CDR3 nucleotide sequence: TGTGCCAGCAGCTTAAGTCGGGGGTCATCACCCCTCCACTTT. It codes for CASSLSRGSSPLHF.

The V gene is TRBV7-2, the J gene TRBJ1-2; TRBD1 might be the D (5 bases). V lost 5 bases, J lost 0 bases, and 16 bases lay in between. Germline assignment: CDR1 SGHTA and CDR2 FQGNSA. The CDR3 length is 16 residues. CDR3 amino acids: CASSGDSPIANYGYTF. The CDR3 DNA follows: TGTGCCAGCAGCGGAGACAGCCCTATAGCTAACTATGGCTACACCTTC.

This clonotype has a handful of counts. The chain joins TRBV14 to TRBJ2-5, with D possibly matching TRBD2 (6 bases). Germline loops: CDR1 SGHDN, CDR2 FVKESK. V lost 2 bases and J lost 7, with 11 bases in between. The CDR3 consists of 13 residues. This CDR3 is CASSQMNGGTQYF. CDR3 sequence (DNA): TGTGCCAGCAGCCAAATGAACGGGGGGACCCAGTACTTC.

The rearrangement joins TRBV20-1 to TRBJ1-4; D remains unclear. The CDR3 runs 10 residues. CDR1 DFQATT and CDR2 SNEGSKA come from the germline V gene (reference sequence). V lost 2 bases, J lost 8 bases, and 3 bases lay in between. CDR3 residues: CSARREKLFF. The CDR3 region has the DNA TGCAGTGCTAGAAGAGAAAAACTGTTTTTT.

Ten or more counts support this clonotype. The rearrangement uses TRBV7-2 and TRBJ2-1, with 11 bases matching TRBD2. The CDR3 runs 19 residues. V shed 5 bases, J shed 2 bases, and the junction held 14 bases outside the gene matches. CDR1 is SGHTA and CDR2 is FQGNSA in the germline V gene. The CDR3 region has the DNA TGTGCCAGCAGCCTCCGATCGACTAGCGGGACCCGAGCCTACAATGAGCAGTTCTTC. Protein: CASSLRSTSGTRAYNEQFF.

This clonotype has only a few counts. The genes are TRBV20-1 and TRBJ2-7; no reliable D call. This CDR3 is built from 10 residues. Germline V gene data show CDR1 as DFQATT and CDR2 as SNEGSKA (reference sequence). V was clipped by 5 bases and J by 6 bases, with 8 bases between them. This CDR3 is CSAQLLEQYF. The CDR3 bases are TGCAGTGCTCAACTCCTCGAGCAGTACTTC.

The gene calls are TRBV20-1 and TRBJ1-5; D call uncertain. Germline V lookup: CDR1 DFQATT, CDR2 SNEGSKA (reference sequence). The V gene lost 2 bases and the J gene lost 1 base, with 15 bases spanning the gap. This CDR3 spans 16 amino acids. The CDR3 here is CSARPFKGPSNQPQHF. The CDR3 coding sequence is TGCAGTGCTAGACCCTTCAAAGGACCGAGCAATCAGCCCCAGCATTTT.

The chain is built from TRBV29-1 and TRBJ1-2; TRBD1 matches at 9 bases. Germline CDR1 and CDR2: SQVTM and ANQGSEA. Losses at the gene ends were 0 bases for V and 8 bases for J; bases not matched to a gene: 4. The CDR3 is made up of 13 amino acids. The CDR3 DNA is TGCAGCGTTGAAGATCGGGACAGGGCGGGCTACACCTTC. Residues: CSVEDRDRAGYTF.

This clonotype was picked up a small number of times. The V call is TRBV5-8, the J call TRBJ1-1, with 9 bases aligning to TRBD1. The CDR3 has 15 residues. The V segment lost 4 bases and the J segment 5 bases; nucleotides outside the gene matches: 9. Germline-derived CDR1 and CDR2 are SGHTS and YDEGEE. CDR3 region: CASSLPGTGRTEAFF. CDR3 bases: TGTGCCAGCAGCCTACCCGGGACAGGGAGGACTGAAGCTTTCTTT.

This clonotype was seen only a few times. V and J are TRBV10-2 and TRBJ2-3; TRBD1 matches at 7 bases. V shed 4 bases, J shed 4 bases, and the junction held 5 bases outside the gene matches. CDR3 length: 14 residues. Germline assignment: CDR1 WSHSY and CDR2 SAAADI. The CDR3 nucleotides are TGCGCCAGCAGTGTTGGACAGGCTCCAGATACGCAGTATTTT. Translated, it gives CASSVGQAPDTQYF.

The V gene is TRBV6-5, the J gene TRBJ1-2; D ambiguous. V was cut by 0 bases and J by 2 bases, with 7 bases left in between. This CDR3 has 14 residues. Germline V gives CDR1 MNHEY, CDR2 SVGAGI. The CDR3 spells CASSYSRVNYGYTF. Here the CDR3 DNA reads TGTGCCAGCAGTTACTCCCGGGTCAACTATGGCTACACCTTC.

This sequence joins TRBV9 and TRBJ2-7, with a weak D call TRBD2 (6 bases). Germline V gene data show CDR1 as SGDLS and CDR2 as YYNGEE. CDR3 length: 15 amino acids. With 0 bases removed from V and 3 bases from J, the gap between germline ends came to 13 bases. The CDR3 is CASSVAMWGDYEQYF. CDR3 DNA: TGTGCCAGCAGCGTAGCTATGTGGGGGGACTACGAGCAGTACTTC.

This clonotype occurred a few times. This chain connects TRBV6-1 to TRBJ2-3; tentative D call: TRBD1 (5 bases). Between the trimmed V and J ends, which lost 8 bases and 5 bases, there was a span of 20 bases. This CDR3 has 15 amino acids. The germline V gene encodes CDR1 MNHNS and CDR2 SASEGT. This chain's CDR3 is CASEFLSRGGDTQYF. The CDR3 coding sequence is TGTGCCAGCGAGTTCCTTTCTAGGGGTGGAGATACGCAGTATTTT.

This chain uses TRBV5-8 with TRBJ1-4; the D is unclear. Germline CDR1 and CDR2: SGHTS and YDEGEE. Trimming left V 0 bases short and J 4 bases short, with 10 bases between. The CDR3 has 15 residues. CDR3 coding DNA: TGTGCCAGCAGCTTGGCGGGGTTAAGTAATGAAAAACTGTTTTTT. This translates into CASSLAGLSNEKLFF. Supplemented by reference TRBV5-8 and TRBJ1-4, the full variable domain reads EAGVTQSPTHLIKTRGQQATLRCSPISGHTSVYWYQQALGLGLQFLLWYDEGEERNRGNFPPRFSGRQFPNYSSELNVNALELEDSALYLCASSLAGLSNEKLFFGSGTQLSVL.

This chain uses TRBV3-1 with TRBJ2-4; 14 bases agree with TRBD2. CDR3 size: 16 residues. Germline loops: CDR1 LGHDT, CDR2 YNNKEL (reference sequence). J gave up 9 bases and V 3 bases, and 7 bases lay outside the gene matches. The DNA for the CDR3 is TGTGCCAGCAGCCAGGCCGGGACTAGCGGGAGTGGCATTCAGTACTTC. As protein: CASSQAGTSGSGIQYF.

This clonotype was seen a handful of times. The chain joins TRBV20-1 to TRBJ2-3, with 16 bases that match TRBD2. Per germline, CDR1 DFQATT and CDR2 SNEGSKA (reference sequence). The ends lost 3 bases at V and 6 bases at J; junction bases unmatched: 3. CDR3 length: 15 amino acids. CDR3: CSARGTSGGVDTQYF. The CDR3 nucleotides read TGCAGTGCTAGGGGGACTAGCGGGGGGGTCGATACGCAGTATTTT.

This clonotype showed up many times. V usage is TRBV3-1 and J usage is TRBJ2-7; 8 bases agree with TRBD1. Germline assignment: CDR1 LGHDT and CDR2 YNNKEL (reference sequence). Losses at the gene ends were 4 bases for V and 7 bases for J; bases not matched to a gene: 15. CDR3 length: 16 residues. CDR3 nucleotides: TGTGCCAGCAGCCGCGGACAGGGCTCCCTCGCTAGAGAGCAGTACTTC. As protein: CASSRGQGSLAREQYF.

This clonotype was seen at least ten times. The chain combines TRBV6-5 with TRBJ2-6; D is undetermined. From germline, CDR1 is MNHEY and CDR2 SVGAGI. The CDR3 has 13 residues. Trimming removed 7 bases from V and 1 base from J, with 5 bases in between. DNA of the CDR3: TGTGCCAGCATAGGGTCTGGGGCCAACGTCCTGACTTTC. Protein: CASIGSGANVLTF.